What follows are 2 T cell receptor beta chains derived from one specimen sequenced in a study of identical twins (TCRdb year 2016). The receptor library was made with 5' RACE. Sequenced on an Illumina HiSeq 2000. TCRdb redid the processing of the public reads, applying fastp at Q25 and MiXCR, and retained in-frame beta chains. Entries that share a CDR3 protein sequence are merged under the most common genes and DNA. The sample table records some 660,000 distinct CDR3 sequences; 8.5% to 9.5% of these occur just once. The top ten clonotypes cover around 0.98% of the sample. These data also formed part of another study, on yellow fever vaccine responses in identical twins.

Input material: PBMCs. The source of these receptors is a woman under 30 in good health.

This clonotype has only a few counts. The chain employs TRBV29-1 and TRBJ1-2; D is unclear. Trimming took off 3 bases at V and 4 bases at J, with 9 bases between the two ends. The germline V gene has CDR1 SQVTM and CDR2 ANQGSEA. The CDR3 contains 12 residues. The CDR3 DNA sequence: TGCAGCGTTGATGGCTTCGGCTATGGCTACACCTTC. Translating it yields CSVDGFGYGYTF. Supplemented by reference TRBV29-1 and TRBJ1-2, the full variable domain reads SAVISQKPSRDICQRGTSLTIQCQVDSQVTMMFWYRQQPGQSLTLIATANQGSEATYESGFVIDKFPISRPNLTFSTLTVSNMSPEDSSIYLCSVDGFGYGYTFGSGTRLTVV.

This clonotype was observed a handful of times. The rearrangement uses TRBV3-1 and TRBJ1-6; D is unresolved. CDR3 length equals 13 residues. The germline V gene has CDR1 LGHDT and CDR2 YNNKEL (reference sequence). Deletions cut 4 bases from V and 7 bases from J, with 8 bases between. CDR3 amino acids: CASSRVTNSPLHF. DNA for the CDR3: TGTGCCAGCAGCCGGGTCACAAATTCACCCCTCCACTTT. Combining the CDR3 with reference TRBV3-1 and TRBJ1-6 gives the whole variable domain DTAVSQTPKYLVTQMGNDKSIKCEQNLGHDTMYWYKQDSKKFLKIMFSYNNKELIINETVPNRFSPKSPDKAHLNLHINSLELGDSAVYFCASSRVTNSPLHFGNGTRLTVT.